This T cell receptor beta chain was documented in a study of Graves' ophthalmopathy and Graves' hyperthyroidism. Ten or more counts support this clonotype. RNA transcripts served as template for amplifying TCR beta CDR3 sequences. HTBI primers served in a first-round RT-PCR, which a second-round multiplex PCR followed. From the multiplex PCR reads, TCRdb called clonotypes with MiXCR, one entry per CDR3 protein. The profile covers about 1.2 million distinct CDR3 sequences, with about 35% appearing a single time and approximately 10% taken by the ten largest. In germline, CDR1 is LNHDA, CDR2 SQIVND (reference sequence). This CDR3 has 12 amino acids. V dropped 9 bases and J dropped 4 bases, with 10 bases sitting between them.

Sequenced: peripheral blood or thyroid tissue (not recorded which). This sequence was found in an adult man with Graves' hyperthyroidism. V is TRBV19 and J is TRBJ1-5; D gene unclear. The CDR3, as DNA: TGTGCCAGCAGCCAAGGGAATCAGCCCCAGCATTTT. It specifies CASSQGNQPQHF.